This TCR beta chain was sequenced for a study of cytomegalovirus exposure and HLA in healthy donors. Background on the study: A preliminary data release comprised 80 million or so unique TCRs obtained from HLA-typed donors.

General study findings and limits: A later look showed TCR association rates differing by HLA locus, highest for DRB1 and lowest for HLA-C. Specific recognition of CMV antigens was confirmed in vitro for a few chains (all CMV-associated).

As regards this clone: Antigen: not known.

PCR was performed using 60 Vbeta and 13 Jbeta primers. Only in-frame clones appear in the TCRdb table, and some are missing; sequencing was by immunoSEQ multiplex PCR. The profile shows about 120,000 clones, around three quarters of them singletons. CDR3 length: 16 residues. Trimming removed 0 bases at V and 10 bases at J, with 16 bases between. The germline V gene encodes CDR1 LGHNA and CDR2 YSLEER. The sample comprised PBMCs. The rearrangement uses TRBV4-3 and TRBJ1-6, with D possibly matching TRBD1 (5 bases). This TCR derives from a female donor in good health and CMV-seronegative. CDR3: CASSQDRSGRGSPLHF. The CDR3 DNA follows: TGCGCCAGCAGCCAAGATAGGTCAGGGCGGGGGTCACCCCTCCACTTT.